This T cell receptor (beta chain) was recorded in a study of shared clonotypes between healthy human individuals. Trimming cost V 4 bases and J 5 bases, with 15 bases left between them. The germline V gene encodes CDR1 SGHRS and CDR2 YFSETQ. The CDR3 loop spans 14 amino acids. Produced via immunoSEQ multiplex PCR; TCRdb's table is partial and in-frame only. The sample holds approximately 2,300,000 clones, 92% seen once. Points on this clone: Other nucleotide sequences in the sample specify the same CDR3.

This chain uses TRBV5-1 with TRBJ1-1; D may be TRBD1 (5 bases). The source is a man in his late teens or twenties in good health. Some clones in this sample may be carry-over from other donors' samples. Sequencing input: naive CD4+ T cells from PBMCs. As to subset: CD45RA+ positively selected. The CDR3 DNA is TGCGCCAGCAGCCCGGGGGACCGTGGGACTGAAGCTTTCTTT. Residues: CASSPGDRGTEAFF.